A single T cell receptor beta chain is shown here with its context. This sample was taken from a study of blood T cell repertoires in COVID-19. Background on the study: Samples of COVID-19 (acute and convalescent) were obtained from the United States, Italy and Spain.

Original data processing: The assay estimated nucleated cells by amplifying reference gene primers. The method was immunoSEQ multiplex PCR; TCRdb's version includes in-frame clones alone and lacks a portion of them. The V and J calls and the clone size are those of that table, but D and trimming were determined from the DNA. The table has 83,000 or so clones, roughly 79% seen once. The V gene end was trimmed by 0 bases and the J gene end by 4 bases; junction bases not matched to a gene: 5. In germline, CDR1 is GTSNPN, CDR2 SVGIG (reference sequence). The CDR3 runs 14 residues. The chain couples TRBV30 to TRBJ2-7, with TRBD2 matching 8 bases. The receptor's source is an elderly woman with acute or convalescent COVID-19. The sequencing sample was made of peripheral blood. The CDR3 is CAWSVLSGSYEQYF. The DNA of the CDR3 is TGTGCCTGGAGTGTACTGAGCGGGAGTTACGAGCAGTACTTC.